This entry concerns a single T cell receptor beta chain. Antigen unknown. This sample stems from a study of blood T cells in healthy people across ages. The authors ran a second PCR of about 7 to 11 cycles using a sample-barcoded 5' primer and a J-beta primer mix. A 12-random-nucleotide template-switch adaptor tagged each cDNA molecule. TCRdb processed the 5' RACE reads anew with MiXCR; each CDR3 protein has one entry. The data show hundreds of thousands of distinct CDR3 sequences, 45% to 60% seen once. Samples had at least 6 million PBMCs isolated from them. Total RNA was isolated from each sample in quantities of at least 6 micrograms. In germline, CDR1 is MDHEN, CDR2 SYDVKM. The V end was cut by 3 bases, the J end by 3 bases, with 9 bases between. The length of the CDR3 is 14 residues. Study observations and caveats: Strong correlation was found linking TCR beta diversity to naive T cell percentage.

The sequence was collected from a woman of 80 years or more in good health. Sequenced sample: blood. The chain uses TRBV28 and TRBJ2-1; no reliable D call. The CDR3, as DNA: TGTGCCAGCAGTTTGGAGAACCGCTACAATGAGCAGTTCTTC. Protein: CASSLENRYNEQFF. The full variable domain, in which reference TRBV28 and TRBJ2-1 provide the parts outside the CDR3, is DVKVTQSSRYLVKRTGEKVFLECVQDMDHENMFWYRQDPGLGLRLIYFSYDVKMKEKGDIPEGYSVSREKKERFSLILESASTNQTSMYLCASSLENRYNEQFFGPGTRLTVL.